The text below deals with one TCR beta chain. Its specificity is not known. The sample originates from a study of response to subunit inactivated influenza vaccine. Study-wide points: The authors proposed limited new T cell recruitment per seasonal influenza vaccination.

The V gene's germline CDR1 is LGHNA and CDR2 YNFKEQ. This CDR3 has 16 residues. Trimming took 1 base from V and 5 from J; bases not matched to a gene: 9. TCRdb ran MiXCR on the RT-PCR reads and lists one entry per CDR3 protein. The sample consists of hundreds of thousands of distinct CDR3 sequences, around a sixth of them appearing once. The chain has TRBV4-2 and TRBJ2-7; 9 positions match TRBD1. The clonotype comes from a man aged 45-65 years who received an inactivated influenza vaccine. Here the sequenced sample was PBMCs from blood, taken roughly 12 days after vaccination. The CDR3 protein is CASSQAPGQGDNEQYF. CDR3 in DNA: TGTGCCAGCAGCCAAGCCCCGGGACAGGGAGACAACGAGCAGTACTTC.